The 14 T cell receptor beta chains below were found in one sample sequenced in a study of blood T cells in healthy people across ages. Through a sample-barcoded 5' primer and a J-beta primer mix, a second PCR was run for about 6 to 12 cycles. TCRdb re-called the 5' RACE reads with MiXCR, one entry per CDR3 protein. This table holds 1.5 million to 2 million distinct CDR3 sequences, roughly a third found once. Sample: blood. The receptors were sampled from a young woman in good health.

This chain connects TRBV4-1 to TRBJ2-5; D is unresolved. The germline V gene encodes CDR1 MGHRA and CDR2 YSYEKL. V gave up 4 bases and J gave up 11 bases, with 20 bases separating them. The CDR3 length is 14 residues. The CDR3, as DNA: TGCGCCAGCAGCCCGTCCAGCGCGACCTACGGGCAGTACTTC. Translated, it gives CASSPSSATYGQYF.

CDR3 residues: CASSQEGLAGSYEQYF. DNA of the CDR3: TGCGCCAGCAGCCAAGAAGGCCTAGCGGGGTCCTACGAGCAGTACTTC. The rearrangement joins TRBV4-1 to TRBJ2-7, with 9 bases aligning to TRBD2. Germline lookup yields CDR1 MGHRA and CDR2 YSYEKL. With 0 bases clipped from V and 1 base from J, the junction kept 4 bases outside the gene matches. The CDR3 spans 16 residues.

The chain employs TRBV4-2 and TRBJ2-7; 9 bases are a match to TRBD2. Germline CDR1 and CDR2: LGHNA and YNFKEQ. This CDR3 has 16 residues. V was pared by 0 bases and J by 3 bases, with 6 bases of the junction left unmatched. The CDR3 region is CASSQDDTSGYYEQYF. The CDR3 nucleotides are TGTGCCAGCAGCCAAGATGATACTAGCGGGTACTACGAGCAGTACTTC.

This clonotype was counted only a few times. The rearrangement uses TRBV12-3 or TRBV12-4 and TRBJ1-1; a weak D match, TRBD1 (5 bases). V was trimmed by 3 bases and J by 5 bases, leaving 13 bases between them. This CDR3 spans 14 amino acids. CDR3 residues: CASSFSSGGTEAFF. The CDR3 DNA follows: TGTGCCAGCAGTTTCAGTTCTGGGGGGACTGAAGCTTTCTTT.

This clonotype has a single count. The V and J genes are TRBV24-1 and TRBJ2-5; no clear D. The CDR3 has 12 residues. Trimming took off 8 bases at V and 4 bases at J, with 10 bases between the two ends. Germline CDR1 and CDR2: KGHDR and SFDVKD. In DNA, the CDR3 is TGTGCCACCAATGCTGACGGAGAGACCCAGTACTTC. This codes for CATNADGETQYF.

The genes are TRBV29-1 and TRBJ1-1, with D uncertain. Germline assignment: CDR1 SQVTM and CDR2 ANQGSEA. The CDR3 has 14 amino acids. Trimming shortened V by 1 base and J by 5 bases, and 14 bases separated the two germline ends. The CDR3 sequence: CSVEASPLRTEAFF. CDR3 in DNA: TGCAGCGTTGAAGCCTCGCCCCTTCGAACTGAAGCTTTCTTT.

A few counts support this clonotype. V and J are TRBV15 and TRBJ1-2, with D unresolved. The V and J ends lost 0 bases and 4 bases respectively, with 9 bases between them. The CDR3 consists of 14 residues. The germline V gene has CDR1 LNHNV and CDR2 YYDKDF (reference sequence). The CDR3 DNA follows: TGTGCCACCAGCAGAGATGTTTTCGGCTATGGCTACACCTTC. Protein sequence: CATSRDVFGYGYTF.

The chain links TRBV20-1 to TRBJ2-5; possibly TRBD2 for D (6 bases). The tail of the sequence fits TRBJ2-7 better, so the J call may be wrong. Germline lookup yields CDR1 DFQATT and CDR2 SNEGSKA (reference sequence). The CDR3 totals 14 residues. In nucleotides, the CDR3 is TGCAGTGTTGCCGGGAGCCGGGGGAGTTACGAGCAGTACTTC. Protein sequence: CSVAGSRGSYEQYF.

This clonotype was seen a few times. V usage is TRBV3-1 and J usage is TRBJ2-1, with 13 bases matching TRBD2. The germline gives CDR1 LGHDT, CDR2 YNNKEL (reference sequence). The V segment lost 2 bases and the J segment 9 bases; nucleotides outside the gene matches: 7. There are 16 residues in the CDR3. This CDR3 is CASSQSVTSGRTEQFF. The CDR3 coding sequence is TGTGCCAGCAGCCAATCCGTGACTAGCGGGAGGACTGAGCAGTTCTTC.

This clonotype was counted only a few times. The CDR3 reads CSVDWRPSRTYNEQFF. CDR3 DNA: TGCAGCGTCGATTGGAGGCCGTCTCGAACCTACAATGAGCAGTTCTTC. V usage is TRBV29-1 and J usage is TRBJ2-1, with TRBD2 as a possible D gene (5 bases). Trimming removed 6 bases at V and 2 bases at J, with 20 bases between. Looked up from germline, CDR1 is SQVTM and CDR2 is ANQGSEA. The CDR3 sequence is 16 residues long.

This chain connects TRBV29-1 to TRBJ2-1; TRBD2 matches 10 bases. V lost 4 bases to trimming and J lost 1 base; unmatched junction nucleotides: 7. The CDR3 is made up of 16 amino acids. The germline CDR1 and CDR2 sequences are SQVTM and ANQGSEA. The CDR3 bases are TGCAGCGTTGTCGAACTAGCGGGATGGTCCTACAATGAGCAGTTCTTC. Residues: CSVVELAGWSYNEQFF.

This clonotype was seen many times. The CDR3 nucleotides read TGTGCCATCAGGACGACAGGAGACTCCTACGAGCAGTACTTC. It encodes CAIRTTGDSYEQYF. The chain uses TRBV10-3 and TRBJ2-7, with D perhaps matching TRBD1 (6 bases). Germline V gene lookup returns CDR1 ENHRY and CDR2 SYGVKD. V lost 6 bases to trimming and J lost 0 bases, with 12 bases between them. The CDR3 runs 14 residues.

This clonotype was seen just once. The chain couples TRBV28 to TRBJ2-3; D could derive from TRBD1 or TRBD2 (7 bases each). The CDR3 is 15 amino acids. Germline assignment: CDR1 MDHEN and CDR2 SYDVKM. V lost 4 bases and J lost 8, with 19 bases in between. In nucleotides, the CDR3 is TGTGCCAGCAGTTCGACAGGGAGGGGTGCAGGTACGCAGTATTTT. This codes for CASSSTGRGAGTQYF.

V is TRBV24-1 and J is TRBJ2-3, with TRBD1 matching 8 bases. Germline V gives CDR1 KGHDR, CDR2 SFDVKD. J lost 4 bases, V lost 0 bases, and 8 bases had no gene match. There are 17 residues in the CDR3. The CDR3 loop reads CATSDLGTGGGADTQYF. DNA for the CDR3: TGTGCCACCAGTGATTTGGGGACAGGTGGTGGCGCAGATACGCAGTATTTT.